This T cell receptor beta chain derives from a study of OX40 agonist ivuxolimab in advanced cancers. For context, the study as a whole: Ivuxolimab was a fully human IgG2 agonistic monoclonal antibody targeting the costimulatory receptor OX40 (CD134). Of the roughly 51 dose-escalation patients, hepatocellular carcinoma was present in around 20, melanoma in some 15, renal cell carcinoma in 9 and head and neck cancer in 9. Prior anti-PD-1, anti-PD-L1 or anti-CTLA-4 therapy was permitted, and checkpoint inhibitors had been received by roughly two fifths of dose-escalation patients. The point of sequencing TCRbeta in the periphery was to test whether ivuxolimab changed TCR sequence diversity and drove clonal T-cell expansion. Partial responses were achieved by three dose-escalation patients, of whom one had hepatocellular carcinoma and two had cutaneous melanoma. In the dose-escalation cohort, 82.7% of patients were male, and the mean age was approximately 64 years, with a range of about 20 to 90. The paper describes the monotherapy dose-escalation part (N = 52 patients) of the phase I trial of ivuxolimab. Intravenous ivuxolimab was administered to patients every 2 weeks at six dose levels: 0.01, 0.1, 0.3, 1.5, 3 and 10 mg/kg.

Genomic DNA was isolated from the sorted cells so that the TCRbeta CDR3 region could be sequenced. TCRbeta CDR3 regions were sequenced using the immunoSEQ Assay. In TCRdb, the immuneACCESS table is reduced to in-frame sequences with V and J assigned. These tables do not hold every clone; where another copy was compared, an unresolved V gene accounts for under half, and the others remain unexplained. For this sample there are about 21,000 clones; approximately 80% appear just once. About 28% of the sample is held by the ten biggest clonotypes. About this clone itself: The specificity of this receptor is unknown. The input lacks base qualities; no much larger clone sits a single base away.

Summary of the overall study and its limitations: Which antigens the clonally expanded peripheral T cells were specific for was not determined. Low levels of normalized T-cell clonal expansion were also shown by some nonresponding patients. Partial responders in the 0.1-3.0 mg/kg groups had among the lowest normalized peripheral clonal expansion, especially among CD8+ T cells. Clonal expansion of both CD4+ and CD8+ blood T cells was observed from baseline to week 6 at doses 0.1 to 3.0 mg/kg. After ivuxolimab, CD8+ T cells had more expanded clones than CD4+ T cells on average.

Patients with a history of autoimmune disease or receiving systemic immunosuppression were excluded from the trial. Peripheral blood for TCR sequencing was collected from all dose cohorts at baseline, on cycle 4 day 1, and on cycle 7 day 1. The samples were taken from a phase I, first-in-human, multicenter, open-label dose-escalation trial of ivuxolimab. Adults with locally advanced or metastatic melanoma, renal cell carcinoma, hepatocellular carcinoma or head and neck squamous cell carcinoma were enrolled in the trial. CD4+ and CD8+ T cells were sorted separately from peripheral blood before TCR sequencing. CDR1 and CDR2, per the germline V gene (reference sequence), are MNHEY and SMNVEV. Spanning cysteine to phenylalanine, the CDR3 consists of 14 amino acids. Just the 42-base CDR3 DNA is kept, in frame starting at base 1. Here V drops 3 bases and J drops 4 bases, and the junction holds 5 bases not matched to any gene.

Sequencing used CD4+ or CD8+ T cells sorted from blood, obtained in a trial of the OX40 agonist ivuxolimab. This receptor was identified in an adult with an advanced solid tumor such as melanoma, head and neck, liver or kidney cancer. The sequence links TRBV27 to TRBJ2-7; 8 bases in the junction line up with TRBD1. The nucleotides read TGTGCCAGCAGTTTTGGGACAGGTCCATACGAGCAGTACTTC. This translates into CASSFGTGPYEQYF.